These 20 T cell receptor beta chains were sequenced from one sample in a study of tissue T cells after allogeneic stem cell transplantation. Time point given: mouse harvest day 7 after allogeneic transplant. Each mouse received 10^7 T-cell-depleted marrow cells plus 10^6 splenic CD5+ T cells by tail vein. The table came from immunoSEQ multiplex PCR; TCRdb's copy has only in-frame clones and leaves some out. This sample has under 7,000 clones; 45% to 50% occur once, and the top ten carry approximately 5%. The source material was gut tissue. The receptors derive from a female BALB/c mouse given C57BL/6 T cells with graft-versus-host disease after an allogeneic hematopoietic cell transplant.

Of note for this clone: The germline and genes are mouse ones. The read ends 1 residue early relative to the CDR3; the germline J gene fills the gap. This chain joins TRBV3 and TRBJ1-2, with a possible D match to TRBD1 (6 bases). V lost 5 bases to trimming and J lost 0 bases, with 7 bases between them. CDR1 and CDR2 from the germline V gene are SNHLY and FYNGKV (reference sequence). This CDR3 region has 13 residues. This CDR3 is CASSHRANSDYTF. CDR3 bases read: TGTGCCAGCAGCCACAGGGCAAACTCCGACTACACC.

Turning to this clone: Genes and germline are mouse. CDR3 DNA (partial): TGTGCCAGCAGTCTGGGACAGGGGGGCACAGAAGTCTTC. Translated: CASSLGQGGTEVF. The complete CDR3 sequence is CASSLGQGGTEVFF. The genes are TRBV26 and TRBJ1-1; TRBD1 aligns across 10 bases. With the read ending 1 residue before the CDR3 end, the germline J gene is used to fill in that end. CDR3 length: 14 amino acids. Germline-derived CDR1 and CDR2 are KGHPV and FQNQEV (reference sequence). J gave up 4 bases and V 2 bases, and 1 base lay outside the gene matches. Supplemented by reference TRBV26 and TRBJ1-1, the full variable domain reads NSKVIQTPRYLVKGQGQKAKMRCIPEKGHPVVFWYQQNKNNEFKFLINFQNQEVLQQIDMTEKRFSAECPSNSPCSLEIQSSEAGDSALYLCASSLGQGGTEVFFGKGTRLTVV.

About this clone itself: Gene names denote mouse genes. Read data end 1 residue before the CDR3 end; the end is taken from the germline J gene. V and J are TRBV16 and TRBJ2-7, with D tentatively TRBD1 (6 bases). The CDR3 has 14 amino acids. V was pared by 0 bases and J by 3 bases, with 9 bases between. CDR1 SGHSA and CDR2 FRNQAP come from the germline V gene. Partial CDR3 DNA: TGTGCAAGCAGCTTAGAAGGAGGGGGCTATGAACAGTAC. This gives the protein CASSLEGGGYEQY. The CDR3 as a whole reads CASSLEGGGYEQYF.

Note on this clone: The listed genes are named as in mouse. The read stops 1 residue short of the end of the CDR3; the missing end is completed from the germline J gene. This chain connects TRBV26 to TRBJ1-3; 7 bases match TRBD1. CDR3 length equals 14 residues. In germline, CDR1 is KGHPV, CDR2 FQNQEV (reference sequence). V dropped 2 bases and J dropped 2; count of bases not matched to a gene: 0. The CDR3 loop is CASSLRGPGNTLYF. The covered CDR3 bases are TGTGCCAGCAGTCTGAGGGGGCCTGGAAATACGCTCTAT.

Regarding this clone: Gene names are the mouse ones. CDR3 loop: CASSRQDQDTQYF. The sequenced CDR3 bases are TGTGCCAGCAGTCGACAGGACCAAGACACCCAGTAC. V is TRBV26 and J is TRBJ2-5, with D possibly matching TRBD1 (6 bases). The read ends 1 residue before the CDR3 terminus; that terminus is restored from the germline J gene. The germline V gene encodes CDR1 KGHPV and CDR2 FQNQEV (reference sequence). The V and J ends lost 4 bases and 1 base respectively, with 6 bases between them. The CDR3 sequence is 13 residues long.

Only a few counts were recorded for this clone. The genes and germline here are from mouse. The part of the CDR3 DNA that was read is TGTGCCAGCAGTGAGGCTGGGGCTCAAGACACCCAGTAC. This encodes CASSEAGAQDTQY. The full-length CDR3 reads as CASSEAGAQDTQYF. This chain links TRBV13-3 with TRBJ2-5; perhaps TRBD2 as D (6 bases). The read stops 1 residue short of the end of the CDR3; the missing end is completed from the germline J gene. The CDR3 contains 14 residues. Germline V gene data show CDR1 as NNHDY and CDR2 as SYVADS. V lost 2 bases and J lost 3, with 10 bases in between.

To note about this clone: Gene names refer to mouse genes. The read ends 1 residue before the CDR3 terminus; that terminus is restored from the germline J gene. The chain employs TRBV26 and TRBJ2-2; maybe TRBD2 (6 bases). CDR1 is KGHPV and CDR2 is FQNQEV in the germline V gene (reference sequence). V was shortened by 1 base and J by 3 bases, with 6 bases between the two germline ends. This CDR3 is 14 amino acids long. CDR3 DNA (partial): TGTGCCAGCAGTCTGTGGGGGGACACCGGGCAGCTCTAC. Amino acids: CASSLWGDTGQLY. The entire CDR3 is CASSLWGDTGQLYF.

In regard to this clone: Gene names are the mouse ones. The DNA ends 1 residue before the CDR3 does, and the rest of the CDR3 is filled in from the germline J gene. The J gene is TRBJ2-4, the V gene TRBV26; tentative D call: TRBD1 (8 bases). The germline V gene encodes CDR1 KGHPV and CDR2 FQNQEV (reference sequence). The CDR3 has 14 amino acids. Trimming cost V 3 bases and J 3 bases, with 10 bases left between them. The CDR3 protein is CASSLQGGQNTLYF. The sequenced CDR3 bases are TGTGCCAGCAGTCTACAGGGGGGGCAAAACACCTTGTAC.

The sample holds a few counts of this clone. Gene names denote mouse genes. The read comes to an end 1 residue before the CDR3 does, leaving the germline J gene to fill in the end. V is TRBV4 and J is TRBJ2-7; 7 bases are shared with TRBD2. V gave up 5 bases and J gave up 0 bases; unmatched junction bases: 4. The V gene's germline CDR1 is LGHDT and CDR2 YNNKQL (reference sequence). The CDR3 runs 14 residues. The CDR3 protein is CASSPGLSSYEQYF. The CDR3 bases that were read are TGTGCCAGCAGCCCGGGACTGAGCTCCTATGAACAGTAC.

By sample fraction, this clone is large (0.1 to 1%). The gene names given are mouse names. The sequenced fragment ends 1 residue before the CDR3 boundary, so the rest is inferred from the germline J gene. The chain links TRBV16 to TRBJ2-7; possibly TRBD1 for D (5 bases). The CDR3 length is 14 residues. Germline CDR1 reads SGHSA; CDR2 reads FRNQAP. Trimming shortened V by 3 bases and J by 0 bases, and 9 bases separated the two germline ends. Partial CDR3 DNA: TGTGCAAGCAGCTTCGACAGTATCTCCTATGAACAGTAC. This encodes CASSFDSISYEQY. Given in full, the CDR3 is CASSFDSISYEQYF.

This clone was seen only a few times. Mouse germline and gene names are used. Read data end 1 residue before the CDR3 end; the end is taken from the germline J gene. V is TRBV4 and J is TRBJ2-1, with 7 positions matching TRBD2. The V gene's germline CDR1 is LGHDT and CDR2 YNNKQL (reference sequence). CDR3 length: 14 amino acids. Trimming cost V 4 bases and J 1 base; bases outside gene matches: 1. The DNA read from the CDR3 is TGTGCCAGCAGCTTACTGGGGAACTATGCTGAGCAGTTC. Its translation is CASSLLGNYAEQF. The entire CDR3 reads CASSLLGNYAEQFF.

A note on this clone: Here the gene names and germline are mouse. Read data end 1 residue before the CDR3 end; the end is taken from the germline J gene. J is TRBJ1-1 and V is TRBV26, with 9 bases lining up with TRBD1. This CDR3 contains 14 residues. Germline-derived CDR1 and CDR2 are KGHPV and FQNQEV (reference sequence). The V and J ends lost 6 bases and 3 bases, in that order; junction bases with no gene match: 5. This CDR3 reads CASSPRDRDTEVFF. The covered CDR3 bases are TGTGCCAGCAGCCCCCGGGACAGGGACACAGAAGTCTTC.

A word on this clone: Gene names are mouse gene names. The read halts 1 residue ahead of the CDR3 end, with the missing end drawn from the germline J gene. The V call is TRBV20, the J call TRBJ2-4, with 10 bases identical to TRBD2. With 0 bases clipped from V and 8 bases from J, the junction kept 8 bases outside the gene matches. Germline V lookup: CDR1 GFQATS, CDR2 STVNSAI. The CDR3 spans 15 residues. The CDR3 reads CGARDRLGGRSTLYF. Incomplete CDR3 DNA: TGTGGTGCTAGGGATCGGCTGGGGGGGCGCTCCACCTTGTAC. Based on the CDR3 plus reference TRBV20 and TRBJ2-4, the full variable domain is GALVYQYPRRTICKSGTSMRMECQAVGFQATSVAWYRQSPQKTFELIALSTVNSAIKYEQNFTQEKFPISHPNLSFSSMTVLNAYLEDRGLYLCGARDRLGGRSTLYFGAGTRLSVL.

A remark on this clone: Gene names are mouse gene names. The sequence runs out 1 residue before the end of the CDR3; the remainder is reconstructed from the germline J gene. This chain connects TRBV4 to TRBJ2-2; D not resolved. The CDR3 consists of 13 residues. Trimming stripped 3 bases from V and 0 bases from J, with 2 bases between. Germline V CDR1 and CDR2: LGHDT, YNNKQL (reference sequence). The CDR3 DNA, read in part, is TGTGCCAGCAGCTATGCAAACACCGGGCAGCTCTAC. Encoded protein: CASSYANTGQLY. The entire CDR3 reads CASSYANTGQLYF.

In its sample, this clone was seen once. Genes and germline come from the mouse. The observed sequence ends 1 residue before the CDR3 terminus, with the missing tail filled in from the germline J gene. The chain joins TRBV26 to TRBJ2-5, with D perhaps TRBD1 or TRBD2 (5 bases each). The V end was cut by 7 bases, the J end by 3 bases, with 11 bases between. This CDR3 is built from 13 residues. Germline loops: CDR1 KGHPV, CDR2 FQNQEV (reference sequence). Here the CDR3 reads CASIRDGQDTQYF. The CDR3 bases that were read are TGTGCCAGCATCCGGGACGGACAAGACACCCAGTAC.

In this sample, this clone turned up a few times. Genes and germline are mouse. The read stops 1 residue short of the end of the CDR3; the missing end is completed from the germline J gene. The chain has TRBV16 and TRBJ2-1, with 10 nucleotides matching TRBD1. CDR3 size: 14 residues. V was pared by 3 bases and J by 6 bases, with 2 bases of the junction left unmatched. Per germline, CDR1 SGHSA and CDR2 FRNQAP. The CDR3 is CASSFRTGGAEQFF. CDR3 DNA (partial): TGTGCAAGCAGCTTTAGGACAGGGGGTGCTGAGCAGTTC.

This clone has a handful of counts. Gene names and germline match the mouse. The read falls 1 residue short of the CDR3 end, and the missing part is taken from the germline J gene. The chain carries TRBV26 and TRBJ1-1; D is uncertain. Per the germline V gene, CDR1 is KGHPV and CDR2 is FQNQEV (reference sequence). The CDR3 spans 11 residues. Trimming took 4 bases from V and 5 from J, leaving 5 bases between them. CDR3 amino acids: CASSPHTEVFF. The CDR3 DNA, read in part, is TGTGCCAGCAGTCCCCATACAGAAGTCTTC.

Concerning this clone: Any gene name here is a mouse gene name. The read falls 1 residue short of the CDR3 end, and the missing part is taken from the germline J gene. V gene TRBV26 combines with J gene TRBJ1-1; D unresolved. Looked up from germline, CDR1 is KGHPV and CDR2 is FQNQEV (reference sequence). V was trimmed by 4 bases and J by 4 bases, leaving 13 bases between them. The CDR3 is 14 amino acids. CDR3 protein: CASSPTGWGTEVFF. CDR3 bases read: TGTGCCAGCAGTCCCACGGGGTGGGGCACAGAAGTCTTC.

This clone was detected only a few times. The genes and germline here are from mouse. The covered CDR3 bases are TGTGCCTGGAGTCTAATCGGGGCCACAGAAGTCTTC. This translates into CAWSLIGATEVF. The full CDR3 is CAWSLIGATEVFF. This chain links TRBV31 with TRBJ1-1, with D possibly being TRBD1 (5 bases). Sequencing ends 1 residue short of the CDR3 end; the germline J gene provides the rest. The germline V gene has CDR1 GKSSPN and CDR2 SITVG. Between the trimmed V and J ends, which lost 0 bases and 4 bases, there was a span of 9 bases. There are 13 residues in the CDR3.

This clone was observed once. Gene names follow the mouse nomenclature. The CDR3 end is not reached by the read, which stops 1 residue before it; the germline J gene fills it in. V and J are TRBV26 and TRBJ1-1; a weak D match, TRBD1 (5 bases). The germline CDR1 and CDR2 sequences are KGHPV and FQNQEV (reference sequence). The CDR3 consists of 13 residues. V was cut by 4 bases and J by 0 bases, with 6 bases left in between. The CDR3 here is CASSQTANTEVFF. Incomplete CDR3 DNA: TGTGCCAGCAGTCAGACAGCAAACACAGAAGTCTTC.